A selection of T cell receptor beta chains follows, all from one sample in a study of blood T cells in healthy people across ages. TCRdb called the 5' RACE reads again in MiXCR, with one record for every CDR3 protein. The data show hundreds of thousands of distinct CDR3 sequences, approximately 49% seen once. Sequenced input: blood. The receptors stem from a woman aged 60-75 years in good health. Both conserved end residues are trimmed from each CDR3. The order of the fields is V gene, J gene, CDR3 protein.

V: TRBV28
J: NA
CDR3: ARRGAEETQY

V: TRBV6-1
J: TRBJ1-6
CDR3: ASSDMGGLSNSPLH

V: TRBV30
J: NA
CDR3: AWSNSGRVTEQY

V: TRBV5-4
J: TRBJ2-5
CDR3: ASSSGTSGSQETQY

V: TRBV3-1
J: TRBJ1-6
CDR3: ASRRTGENSPLH

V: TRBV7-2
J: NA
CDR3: ASSLAVHGNYEQY

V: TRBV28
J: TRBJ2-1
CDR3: ASGMESGYNEQF

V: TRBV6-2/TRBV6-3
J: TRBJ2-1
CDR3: ASIPRPTGTLYNEQF

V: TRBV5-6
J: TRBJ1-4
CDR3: ASSSSQGSEKLF

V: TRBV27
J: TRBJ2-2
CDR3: ASQLLITGELF

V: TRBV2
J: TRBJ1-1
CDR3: ASRSQGDTEAF

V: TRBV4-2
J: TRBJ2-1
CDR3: ASSPARGSSRYEQF

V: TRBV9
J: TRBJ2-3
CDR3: ASSVAGTSGVIDTQY

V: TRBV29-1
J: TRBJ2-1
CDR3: SVEAPTGPLDTGEQF

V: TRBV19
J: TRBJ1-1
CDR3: ASITKGSSGAAEAF

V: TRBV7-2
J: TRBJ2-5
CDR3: ASSFSNSAGETQY

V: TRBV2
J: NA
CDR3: ASTAPYEQY

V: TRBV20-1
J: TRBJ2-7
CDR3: SAIPRTSEGEQY

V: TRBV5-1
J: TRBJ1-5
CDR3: ASSLDNPLGPQH

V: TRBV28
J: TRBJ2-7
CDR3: ASSFRTGDYEQY

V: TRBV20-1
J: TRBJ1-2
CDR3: SARGLPEGYT

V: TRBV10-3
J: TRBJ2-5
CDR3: ATGTSEIETQY

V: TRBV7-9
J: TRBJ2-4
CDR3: ASSRRLAGDTQTKDIQY

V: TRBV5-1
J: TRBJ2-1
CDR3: ASSRQETYNEQF

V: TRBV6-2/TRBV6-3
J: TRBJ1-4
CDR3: ASSSYGGQDEKLF